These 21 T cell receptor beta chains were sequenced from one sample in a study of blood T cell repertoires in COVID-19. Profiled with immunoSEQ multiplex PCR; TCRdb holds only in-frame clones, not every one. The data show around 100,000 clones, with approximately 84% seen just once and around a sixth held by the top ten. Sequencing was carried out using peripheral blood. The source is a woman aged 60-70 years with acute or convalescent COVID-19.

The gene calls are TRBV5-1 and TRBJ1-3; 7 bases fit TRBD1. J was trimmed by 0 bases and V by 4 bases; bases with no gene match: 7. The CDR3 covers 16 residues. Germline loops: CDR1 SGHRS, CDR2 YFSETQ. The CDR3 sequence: CASSPDRSLSGNTIYF. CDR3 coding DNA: TGCGCCAGCAGCCCGGACAGGTCTCTCTCTGGAAACACCATATATTTT. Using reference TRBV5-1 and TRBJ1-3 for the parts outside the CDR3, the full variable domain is KAGVTQTPRYLIKTRGQQVTLSCSPISGHRSVSWYQQTPGQGLQFLFEYFSETQRNKGNFPGRFSGRQFSNSRSEMNVSTLELGDSALYLCASSPDRSLSGNTIYFGEGSWLTVV.

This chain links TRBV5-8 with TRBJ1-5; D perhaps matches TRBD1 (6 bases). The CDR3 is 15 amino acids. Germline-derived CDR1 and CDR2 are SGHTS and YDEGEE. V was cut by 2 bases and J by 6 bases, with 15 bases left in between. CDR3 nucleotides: TGTGCCAGCAGCTTCTTAGGCAGGGGAAGTCAGCCCCAGCATTTT. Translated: CASSFLGRGSQPQHF.

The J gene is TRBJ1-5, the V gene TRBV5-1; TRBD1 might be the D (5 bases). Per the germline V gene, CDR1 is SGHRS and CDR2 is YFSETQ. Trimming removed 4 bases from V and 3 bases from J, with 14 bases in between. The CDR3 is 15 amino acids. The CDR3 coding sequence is TGCGCCAGCAGCCCAGACGGACAACTCAATCAGCCCCAGCATTTT. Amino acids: CASSPDGQLNQPQHF. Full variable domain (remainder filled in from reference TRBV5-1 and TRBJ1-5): KAGVTQTPRYLIKTRGQQVTLSCSPISGHRSVSWYQQTPGQGLQFLFEYFSETQRNKGNFPGRFSGRQFSNSRSEMNVSTLELGDSALYLCASSPDGQLNQPQHFGDGTRLSIL.

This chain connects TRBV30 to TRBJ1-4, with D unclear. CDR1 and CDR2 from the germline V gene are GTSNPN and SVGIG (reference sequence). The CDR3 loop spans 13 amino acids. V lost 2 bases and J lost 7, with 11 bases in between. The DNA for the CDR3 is TGTGCCTGGAGTCCAGGACTAGGTGAAAAACTGTTTTTT. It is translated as CAWSPGLGEKLFF.

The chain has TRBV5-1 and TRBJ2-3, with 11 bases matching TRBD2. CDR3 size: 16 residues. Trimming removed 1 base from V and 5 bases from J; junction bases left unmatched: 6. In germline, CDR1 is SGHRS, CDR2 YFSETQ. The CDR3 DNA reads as TGCGCCAGCAGCTTGTATAGCGGGGGGGCTCGAGATACGCAGTATTTT. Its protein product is CASSLYSGGARDTQYF.

The DNA of the CDR3 is TGCGCCAGCAGCGTAACCGGGACCAGGGGCGATGAGCAGTTCTTC. As protein: CASSVTGTRGDEQFF. The genes are TRBV5-1 and TRBJ2-1, with TRBD1 as a possible D gene (6 bases). The germline V gene encodes CDR1 SGHRS and CDR2 YFSETQ. The V end lost 4 bases, the J end lost 8 bases, and 19 bases lay between the germline ends. The CDR3 is 15 amino acids.

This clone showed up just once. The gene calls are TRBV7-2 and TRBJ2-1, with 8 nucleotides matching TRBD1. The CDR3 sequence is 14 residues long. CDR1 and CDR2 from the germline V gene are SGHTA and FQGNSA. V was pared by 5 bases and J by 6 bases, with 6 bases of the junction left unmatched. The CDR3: CASSVGTGGNEQFF. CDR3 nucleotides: TGTGCCAGCAGCGTAGGAACAGGGGGCAATGAGCAGTTCTTC.

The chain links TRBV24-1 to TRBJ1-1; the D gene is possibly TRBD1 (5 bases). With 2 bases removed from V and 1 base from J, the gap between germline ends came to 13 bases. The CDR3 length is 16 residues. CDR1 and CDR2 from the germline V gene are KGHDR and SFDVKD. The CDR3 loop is CATSDSQGRGNTEAFF. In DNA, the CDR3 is TGTGCCACCAGTGATTCTCAGGGCCGCGGGAACACTGAAGCTTTCTTT.

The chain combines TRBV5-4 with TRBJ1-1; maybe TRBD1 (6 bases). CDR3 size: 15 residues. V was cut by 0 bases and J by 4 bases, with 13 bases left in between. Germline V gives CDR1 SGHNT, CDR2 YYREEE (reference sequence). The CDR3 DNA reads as TGTGCCAGCAGCTTGGGTGGGGGCGCCTTCACTGAAGCTTTCTTT. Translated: CASSLGGGAFTEAFF.

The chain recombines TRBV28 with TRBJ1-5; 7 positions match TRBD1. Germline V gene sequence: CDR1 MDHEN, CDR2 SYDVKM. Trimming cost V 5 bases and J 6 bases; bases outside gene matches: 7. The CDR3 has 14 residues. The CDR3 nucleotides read TGTGCCAGCAGTCCACAGGGGACGGGTCAGCCCCAGCATTTT. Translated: CASSPQGTGQPQHF.

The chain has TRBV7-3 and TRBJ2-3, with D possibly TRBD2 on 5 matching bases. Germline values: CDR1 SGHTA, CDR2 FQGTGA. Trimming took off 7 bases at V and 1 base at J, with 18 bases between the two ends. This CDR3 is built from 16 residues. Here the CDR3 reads CASNLFPSKGTDTQYF. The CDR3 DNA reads TGTGCCAGCAACCTTTTTCCTAGCAAGGGCACAGATACGCAGTATTTT.

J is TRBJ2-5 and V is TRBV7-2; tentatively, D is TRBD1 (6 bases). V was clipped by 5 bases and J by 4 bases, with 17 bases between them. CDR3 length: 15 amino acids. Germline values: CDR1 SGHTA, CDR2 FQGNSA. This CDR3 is CASSGMNRVRETQYF. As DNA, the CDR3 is TGTGCCAGCAGCGGCATGAACAGGGTCCGAGAGACCCAGTACTTC.

CDR3 region: CASSFSRPQGKLFF. CDR3 coding DNA: TGTGCCAGCAGCTTCTCCCGTCCCCAGGGAAAACTGTTTTTT. This sequence joins TRBV5-6 and TRBJ1-4; weak D call: TRBD1 (5 bases). Per germline, CDR1 SGHDT and CDR2 YYEEEE. The CDR3 runs 14 residues. The V gene lost 2 bases and the J gene lost 10 bases, with 15 bases spanning the gap.

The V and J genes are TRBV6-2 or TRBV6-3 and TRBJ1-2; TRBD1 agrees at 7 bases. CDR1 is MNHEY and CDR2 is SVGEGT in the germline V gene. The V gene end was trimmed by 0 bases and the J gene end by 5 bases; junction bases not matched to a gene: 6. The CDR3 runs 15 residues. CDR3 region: CASSYSEARGYGYTF. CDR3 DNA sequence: TGTGCCAGCAGTTACTCGGAGGCCAGGGGGTATGGCTACACCTTC.

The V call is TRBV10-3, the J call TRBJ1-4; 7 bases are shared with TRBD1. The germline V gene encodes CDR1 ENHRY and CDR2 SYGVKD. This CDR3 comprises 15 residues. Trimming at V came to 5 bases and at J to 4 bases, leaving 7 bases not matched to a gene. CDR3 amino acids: CAISKTRGDNEKLFF. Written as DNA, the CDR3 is TGTGCCATCAGTAAAACCAGGGGGGATAATGAAAAACTGTTTTTT.

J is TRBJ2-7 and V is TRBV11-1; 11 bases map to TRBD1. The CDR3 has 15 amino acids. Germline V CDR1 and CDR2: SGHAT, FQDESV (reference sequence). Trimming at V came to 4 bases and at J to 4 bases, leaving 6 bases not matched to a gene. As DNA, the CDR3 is TGTGCCAGCAGCTCCCGGGACAGGGGGGCTTACGAGCAGTACTTC. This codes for CASSSRDRGAYEQYF. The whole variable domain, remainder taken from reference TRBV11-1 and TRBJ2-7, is EAEVAQSPRYKITEKSQAVAFWCDPISGHATLYWYRQILGQGPELLVQFQDESVVDDSQLPKDRFSAERLKGVDSTLKIQPAELGDSAMYLCASSSRDRGAYEQYFGPGTRLTVT.

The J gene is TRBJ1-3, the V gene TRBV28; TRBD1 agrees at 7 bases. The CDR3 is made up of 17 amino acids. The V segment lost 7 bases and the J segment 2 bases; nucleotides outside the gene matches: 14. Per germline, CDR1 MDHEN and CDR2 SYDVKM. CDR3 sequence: CASTLNEGGIAGNTIYF. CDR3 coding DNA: TGTGCCAGCACCTTAAACGAAGGGGGCATCGCTGGAAACACCATATATTTT.

CDR3 amino acids: CASSLAGQGALYEQYF. The CDR3 DNA sequence: TGCGCCAGCAGCTTGGCGGGACAGGGGGCTTTGTACGAGCAGTACTTC. The chain joins TRBV5-1 to TRBJ2-7; 12 bases align to TRBD1. The germline CDR1 and CDR2 sequences are SGHRS and YFSETQ. There are 16 residues in the CDR3. The J segment lost 4 bases and the V segment lost 0 bases, leaving 5 bases of the junction unmatched.

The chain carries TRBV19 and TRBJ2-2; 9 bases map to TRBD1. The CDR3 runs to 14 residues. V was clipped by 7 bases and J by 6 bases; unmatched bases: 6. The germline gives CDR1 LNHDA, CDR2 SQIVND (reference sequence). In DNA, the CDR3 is TGTGCCAGTACCGGGGACAGGGTGGCCGGGGAGCTGTTTTTT. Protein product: CASTGDRVAGELFF.

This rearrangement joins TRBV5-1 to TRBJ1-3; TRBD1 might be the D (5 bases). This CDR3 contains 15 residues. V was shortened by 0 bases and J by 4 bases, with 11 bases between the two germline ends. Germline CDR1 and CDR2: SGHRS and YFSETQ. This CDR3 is CASSLGGQGGNTIYF. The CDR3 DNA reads TGCGCCAGCAGCTTGGGGGGCCAAGGCGGAAACACCATATATTTT. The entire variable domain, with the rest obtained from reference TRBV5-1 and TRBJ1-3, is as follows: KAGVTQTPRYLIKTRGQQVTLSCSPISGHRSVSWYQQTPGQGLQFLFEYFSETQRNKGNFPGRFSGRQFSNSRSEMNVSTLELGDSALYLCASSLGGQGGNTIYFGEGSWLTVV.

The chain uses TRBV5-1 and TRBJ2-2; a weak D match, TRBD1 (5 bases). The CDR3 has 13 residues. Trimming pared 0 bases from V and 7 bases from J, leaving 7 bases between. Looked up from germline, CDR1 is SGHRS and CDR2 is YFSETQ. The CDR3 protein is CASSLEGYGELFF. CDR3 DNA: TGCGCCAGCAGCTTGGAGGGGTACGGGGAGCTGTTTTTT.